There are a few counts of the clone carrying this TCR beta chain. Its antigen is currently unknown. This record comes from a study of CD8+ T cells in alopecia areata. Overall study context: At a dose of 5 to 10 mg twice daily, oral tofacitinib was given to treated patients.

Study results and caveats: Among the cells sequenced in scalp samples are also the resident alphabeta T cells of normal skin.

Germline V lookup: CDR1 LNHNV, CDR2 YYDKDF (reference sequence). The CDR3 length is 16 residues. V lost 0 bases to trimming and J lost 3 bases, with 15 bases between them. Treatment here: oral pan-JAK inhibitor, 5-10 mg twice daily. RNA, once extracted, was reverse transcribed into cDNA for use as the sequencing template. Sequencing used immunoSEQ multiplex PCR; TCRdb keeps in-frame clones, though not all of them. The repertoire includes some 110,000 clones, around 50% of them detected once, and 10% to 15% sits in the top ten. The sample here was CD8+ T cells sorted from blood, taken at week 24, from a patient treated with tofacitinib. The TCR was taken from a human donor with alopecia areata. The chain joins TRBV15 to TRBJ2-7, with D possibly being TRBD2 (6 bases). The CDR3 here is CATSRDGGSLGYEQYF. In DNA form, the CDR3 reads TGTGCCACCAGCAGAGATGGGGGGTCTCTTGGCTACGAGCAGTACTTC.